These 27 T cell receptor beta chains share one sample of origin, sequenced in a study of T cell repertoires in cytomegalovirus infection. MiXCR, applied by TCRdb to the reads, yields one record per CDR3 protein. Found here are about 740,000 distinct CDR3 sequences, roughly 36% of them singletons; the top ten hold 2.8%. The sample comprised PBMCs. The source is a human donor in good health (CMV status not recorded). Some clones in this sample may be carry-over from other donors' samples.

The chain carries TRBV2 and TRBJ2-3; TRBD2 agrees at 8 bases. Germline-derived CDR1 and CDR2 are SNHLY and FYNNEI. The J segment lost 4 bases and the V segment lost 7 bases, leaving 7 bases of the junction unmatched. This CDR3 region has 14 residues. The CDR3 reads CASTNSGAADTQYF. The DNA for the CDR3 is TGTGCCAGCACTAATAGCGGGGCCGCAGATACGCAGTATTTT.

The V gene is TRBV6-1, the J gene TRBJ1-2; a weak D match, TRBD1 (6 bases). CDR3 length equals 13 residues. Germline V lookup: CDR1 MNHNS, CDR2 SASEGT. Trimming removed 5 bases from V and 6 bases from J, with 13 bases in between. This CDR3 is CASSPGTRNGYTF. The CDR3 DNA reads as TGTGCCAGCAGTCCCGGGACAAGAAATGGCTACACCTTC.

The V gene is TRBV28, the J gene TRBJ2-7; D is uncertain. This CDR3 comprises 12 residues. CDR1 and CDR2 (germline): MDHEN, SYDVKM. The V end lost 6 bases, the J end lost 6 bases, and 12 bases lay between the germline ends. CDR3 loop: CASRKGASEQYF. The CDR3 nucleotides read TGTGCCAGCAGGAAAGGAGCTTCCGAGCAGTACTTC.

This clonotype occurred once. This chain connects TRBV28 to TRBJ2-1; D unclear. Germline V gene data show CDR1 as MDHEN and CDR2 as SYDVKM. The CDR3 has 15 residues. Between the trimmed V and J ends, which lost 6 bases and 4 bases, there was a span of 16 bases. CDR3 loop: CASRKRTSIYNEQFF. CDR3 in DNA: TGTGCCAGCAGGAAACGAACCTCAATTTACAATGAGCAGTTCTTC.

A word on this clonotype: This may be a read error: a much more frequent sequence differs by one nucleotide. The chain uses TRBV7-4 and TRBJ2-7, with 9 bases aligning to TRBD2. After removal of 3 bases from V and 6 bases from J, the junction contained 9 bases not matched to a gene. CDR3 length: 15 residues. CDR1 is SGHVT, CDR2 SQSDAQ, per germline. CDR3 region: CASSLTSGAMGEQYF. The CDR3 nucleotides are TGTGCCAGCAGCTTGACTAGCGGTGCCATGGGCGAGCAGTACTTC.

V usage is TRBV28 and J usage is TRBJ1-6; D is possibly TRBD1 (6 bases). The CDR3 is 17 residues long. Germline CDR1 is MDHEN and CDR2 is SYDVKM. Trimming took off 2 bases at V and 3 bases at J, with 14 bases between the two ends. For the CDR3, the DNA is TGTGCCAGCAGTTTACATTCAGGGGTCTTCTATAATTCACCCCTCCACTTT. Protein sequence: CASSLHSGVFYNSPLHF.

The chain employs TRBV7-9 and TRBJ2-1; D not resolved. The CDR3 runs 14 residues. V shed 5 bases and J shed 13 bases, with 21 bases lying between them. Germline values: CDR1 SEHNR, CDR2 FQNEAQ (reference sequence). This CDR3 reads CASSLTSLLVNQFF. For the CDR3, the DNA is TGTGCCAGCAGCCTAACCTCCCTTCTAGTAAATCAGTTCTTC.

The sample holds a few counts of this clonotype. V usage is TRBV18 and J usage is TRBJ2-7; 8 nucleotides match TRBD2. Losses at the gene ends were 0 bases for V and 5 bases for J; bases not matched to a gene: 0. The CDR3 contains 13 residues. The V gene's germline CDR1 is KGHSH and CDR2 LQKENI. Written as DNA, the CDR3 is TGTGCCAGCTCACCACCGGGACTAGACGAGCAGTACTTC. It specifies CASSPPGLDEQYF.

The CDR3 region is CASSFGGRGSPLHF. In nucleotides, the CDR3 is TGTGCCAGCAGTTTCGGGGGGCGAGGGTCACCCCTCCACTTT. The V gene is TRBV27, the J gene TRBJ1-6; possible D gene TRBD1, 6 bases. The CDR3 runs to 14 residues. Trimming stripped 3 bases from V and 10 bases from J, with 13 bases between. CDR1 is MNHEY, CDR2 SMNVEV, per germline (reference sequence).

The V and J genes are TRBV20-1 and TRBJ2-7; either TRBD1 or TRBD2 may fit D (5 bases each). Trimming cost V 2 bases and J 4 bases, with 18 bases left between them. Germline CDR1 and CDR2: DFQATT and SNEGSKA (reference sequence). This CDR3 has 15 residues. The chain's CDR3 is CSARSASGSSYEQYF. The CDR3, as DNA: TGCAGTGCTAGATCGGCGTCAGGGAGTTCTTACGAGCAGTACTTC.

The V call is TRBV27, the J call TRBJ1-2; D unresolved. The CDR3 has 14 residues. Germline assignment: CDR1 MNHEY and CDR2 SMNVEV (reference sequence). V was pared by 4 bases and J by 4 bases, with 13 bases between. The DNA of the CDR3 is TGTGCCAGCAGTTGGTCTCGTTTCCTCTATGGCTACACCTTC. Encoded protein: CASSWSRFLYGYTF.

This rearrangement joins TRBV6-2 or TRBV6-3 to TRBJ2-5; TRBD2 agrees at 12 bases. The CDR3 length is 17 residues. The J segment lost 4 bases and the V segment lost 0 bases, leaving 6 bases of the junction unmatched. Germline values: CDR1 MNHEY, CDR2 SVGEGT. In DNA form, the CDR3 reads TGTGCCAGCAGTTACTCGAAAACTAGCGGGGGGCCAGAGACCCAGTACTTC. This translates into CASSYSKTSGGPETQYF.

V and J are TRBV7-8 and TRBJ1-6; D call uncertain. Trimming removed 5 bases at V and 6 bases at J, with 14 bases between. CDR1 and CDR2 (germline): SGHVS, FQNEAQ. The CDR3 extends over 15 amino acids. The CDR3 nucleotides read TGTGCCAGCAGCGCAGGACGGCACGGTAATTCACCCCTCCACTTT. Translation gives CASSAGRHGNSPLHF.

The genes are TRBV7-8 and TRBJ2-7, with D unclear. V shed 7 bases and J shed 6 bases, with 16 bases lying between them. This CDR3 spans 13 amino acids. CDR1 and CDR2 from the germline V gene are SGHVS and FQNEAQ. CDR3 nucleotides: TGTGCCAGCAACCCGCCTTTCAGCCGCGAGCAGTACTTC. Translation: CASNPPFSREQYF.

In this sample, this clonotype turned up a few times. J is TRBJ1-4 and V is TRBV7-6; 11 bases fit TRBD1. CDR1 is SGHVS and CDR2 is FNYEAQ in the germline V gene. The CDR3 contains 14 residues. Losses at the gene ends were 4 bases for V and 10 bases for J; bases not matched to a gene: 5. This CDR3 is CASSSGGQGAKLFF. The DNA for the CDR3 is TGTGCCAGCAGCTCGGGAGGACAGGGGGCAAAACTGTTTTTT.

The chain uses TRBV12-3 or TRBV12-4 and TRBJ1-1, with 8 bases lining up with TRBD1. The CDR3 extends over 14 amino acids. J gave up 8 bases and V 5 bases, and 10 bases lay outside the gene matches. The CDR3 sequence: CASSVTGGVYEAFF. For the CDR3, the DNA is TGTGCCAGCAGTGTTACAGGGGGGGTTTACGAAGCTTTCTTT.

This clonotype was counted ten times or more. The chain joins TRBV6-1 to TRBJ1-6; no clear D. Germline V gene data show CDR1 as MNHNS and CDR2 as SASEGT. The CDR3 is made up of 14 amino acids. Between the trimmed V and J ends, which lost 5 bases and 5 bases, there was a span of 10 bases. The CDR3, as DNA: TGTGCCAGCAGTTCCCGGCCGAATAATTCACCCCTCCACTTT. Residues: CASSSRPNNSPLHF.

As concerns this clonotype: Given the absence of the conserved phenylalanine or tryptophan at the CDR3 end, a read error is likely. The V gene is TRBV7-9, the J gene TRBJ2-1; D is uncertain. Trimming took 4 bases from V and 9 from J, leaving 7 bases between them. The length of the CDR3 is 11 residues. In germline, CDR1 is SEHNR, CDR2 FQNEAQ (reference sequence). The CDR3 reads CASSSQVEQFL. CDR3 DNA: TGTGCCAGCAGCTCGCAGGTTGAGCAGTTCTTA.

In its sample, this clonotype was seen a few times. The chain is built from TRBV20-1 and TRBJ2-1, with D perhaps TRBD2 (5 bases). Trimming left V 4 bases short and J 2 bases short, with 12 bases between. This CDR3 is 14 amino acids long. Germline lookup yields CDR1 DFQATT and CDR2 SNEGSKA (reference sequence). The CDR3, as DNA: TGCAGTGCTATAAGCGGTTTCACCTACAATGAGCAGTTCTTC. It encodes CSAISGFTYNEQFF.

The table lists this clonotype with many counts. This chain joins TRBV6-1 and TRBJ2-3; TRBD1 agrees at 10 bases. Germline assignment: CDR1 MNHNS and CDR2 SASEGT. The ends lost 3 bases at V and 1 base at J; junction bases unmatched: 4. This CDR3 is 16 amino acids long. In nucleotides, the CDR3 is TGTGCCAGCAGTGAGAGGACAGGGGGACGCACAGATACGCAGTATTTT. This gives the protein CASSERTGGRTDTQYF.

The J gene is TRBJ1-6, the V gene TRBV5-4; 8 bases agree with TRBD1. The CDR3 loop spans 15 amino acids. After removal of 0 bases from V and 10 bases from J, the junction contained 6 bases not matched to a gene. Germline CDR1 is SGHNT and CDR2 is YYREEE (reference sequence). The CDR3 spells CASSLDGQGYSPLHF. CDR3 bases: TGTGCCAGCAGCTTGGACGGACAGGGTTACTCACCCCTCCACTTT.

As for this clonotype: The conserved phenylalanine or tryptophan normally closing the CDR3 is absent here, so this likely arose from a read error. Because the CDR3's place on the DNA is in doubt, the DNA is left out and the CDR3 is given as listed by TCRdb. V gene TRBV19 combines with J gene TRBJ2-5; the D call TRBD2 from the table was never checked on the DNA. The CDR3 comprises 17 residues, both ends counted. CDR1 LNHDA and CDR2 SQIVND come from the germline V gene (reference sequence). Here the CDR3 reads CASSSPGLAGVGETQSL.

V and J are TRBV20-1 and TRBJ2-4; D is tentatively TRBD1 or TRBD2 (5 bases each). Trimming removed 3 bases from V and 4 bases from J, with 16 bases in between. Per germline, CDR1 DFQATT and CDR2 SNEGSKA (reference sequence). This CDR3 comprises 15 residues. The CDR3 coding sequence is TGCAGTGCTAGGGCCCCGGGACCTCAGAAAAACATTCAGTACTTC. Protein: CSARAPGPQKNIQYF.

V usage is TRBV27 and J usage is TRBJ2-7; TRBD2 matches 10 bases. Germline-derived CDR1 and CDR2 are MNHEY and SMNVEV (reference sequence). J lost 1 base, V lost 6 bases, and 6 bases had no gene match. The CDR3 is 15 residues long. For the CDR3, the DNA is TGTGCCAGCAGCGGACTAGCGGAAACATCCTACGAGCAGTACTTC. It specifies CASSGLAETSYEQYF.

In this sample, this clonotype turned up a few times. This rearrangement joins TRBV12-3 or TRBV12-4 to TRBJ2-1; weak D call: TRBD2 (5 bases). The CDR3 consists of 14 residues. V was pared by 8 bases and J by 4 bases, with 15 bases between. CDR3 bases: TGTGCCAGCGGGAGCGTTGTTGCGTACAATGAGCAGTTCTTC. This translates into CASGSVVAYNEQFF.

The rearrangement links TRBV25-1 to TRBJ1-1, with TRBD1 matching 7 bases. This CDR3 region has 16 residues. The ends lost 4 bases at V and 1 base at J; junction bases unmatched: 9. Germline CDR1 is MGHDK and CDR2 is SYGVNS. The CDR3 DNA reads TGTGCCAGCAGTGGGTCAGGGGGTAAAAAGAACACTGAAGCTTTCTTT. Its protein is CASSGSGGKKNTEAFF. The full variable domain, completed using reference TRBV25-1 and TRBJ1-1, is EADIYQTPRYLVIGTGKKITLECSQTMGHDKMYWYQQDPGMELHLIHYSYGVNSTEKGDLSSESTVSRIRTEHFPLTLESARPSHTSQYLCASSGSGGKKNTEAFFGQGTRLTVV.

There are many counts of this clonotype. The genes are TRBV28 and TRBJ2-3; 9 positions agree with TRBD1. In germline, CDR1 is MDHEN, CDR2 SYDVKM. With V trimmed by 3 bases and J by 3 bases, 4 bases remained unmatched. CDR3 length: 15 amino acids. The DNA for the CDR3 is TGTGCCAGCAGTTTTGGGGACAGGGAGACAGATACGCAGTATTTT. This encodes CASSFGDRETDTQYF.